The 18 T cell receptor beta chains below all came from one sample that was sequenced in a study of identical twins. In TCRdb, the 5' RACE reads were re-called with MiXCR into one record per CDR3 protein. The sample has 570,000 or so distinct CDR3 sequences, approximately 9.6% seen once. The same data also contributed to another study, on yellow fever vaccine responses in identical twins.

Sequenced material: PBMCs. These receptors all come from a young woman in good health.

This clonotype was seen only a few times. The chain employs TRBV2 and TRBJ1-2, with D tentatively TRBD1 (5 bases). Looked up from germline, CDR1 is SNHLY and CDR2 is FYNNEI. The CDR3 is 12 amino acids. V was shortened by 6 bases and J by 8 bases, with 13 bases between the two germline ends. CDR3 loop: CASRQGGEGYTF. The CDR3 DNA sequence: TGTGCCAGCAGGCAGGGAGGCGAGGGCTACACCTTC.

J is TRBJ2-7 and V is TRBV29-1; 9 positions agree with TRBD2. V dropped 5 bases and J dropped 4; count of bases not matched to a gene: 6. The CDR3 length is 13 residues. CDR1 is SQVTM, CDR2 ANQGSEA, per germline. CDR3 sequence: CSVTSGGLYEQYF. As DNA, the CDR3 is TGCAGCGTTACAAGCGGGGGGCTTTACGAGCAGTACTTC.

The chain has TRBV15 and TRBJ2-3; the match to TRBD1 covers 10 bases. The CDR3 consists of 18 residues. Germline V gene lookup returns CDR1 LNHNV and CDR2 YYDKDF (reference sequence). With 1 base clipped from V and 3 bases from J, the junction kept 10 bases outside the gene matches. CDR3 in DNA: TGTGCCACCAGCAGAGGGAATGCCGGGACAGGGGTTACAGATACGCAGTATTTT. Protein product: CATSRGNAGTGVTDTQYF.

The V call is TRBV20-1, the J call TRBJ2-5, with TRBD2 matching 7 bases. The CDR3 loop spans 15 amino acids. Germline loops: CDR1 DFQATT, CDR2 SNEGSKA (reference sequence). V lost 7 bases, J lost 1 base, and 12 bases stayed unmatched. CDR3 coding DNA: TGCAGTGTTGATGCGTCGGGAGGACGCCAAGAGACCCAGTACTTC. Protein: CSVDASGGRQETQYF.

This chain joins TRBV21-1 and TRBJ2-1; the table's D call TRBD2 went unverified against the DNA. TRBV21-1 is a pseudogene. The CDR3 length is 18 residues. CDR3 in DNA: TGTGCCAGCAGCAAAGCGATCCAGGACCCTAGCTCCTACAATGAGCAGTTCTTC. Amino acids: CASSKAIQDPSSYNEQFF.

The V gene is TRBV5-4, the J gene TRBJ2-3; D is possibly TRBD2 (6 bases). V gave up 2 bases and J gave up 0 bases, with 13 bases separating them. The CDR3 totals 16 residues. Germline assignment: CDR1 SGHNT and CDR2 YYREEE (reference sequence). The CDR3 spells CASSFFSGTSTDTQYF. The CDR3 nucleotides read TGTGCCAGCAGCTTTTTTAGCGGCACCAGCACAGATACGCAGTATTTT.

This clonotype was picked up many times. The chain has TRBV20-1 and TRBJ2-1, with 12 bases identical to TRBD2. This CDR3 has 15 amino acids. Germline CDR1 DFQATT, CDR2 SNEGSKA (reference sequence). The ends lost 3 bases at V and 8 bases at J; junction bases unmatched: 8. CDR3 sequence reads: CSASVGLAGSDEQFF. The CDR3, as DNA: TGCAGTGCTAGTGTCGGACTAGCGGGGTCCGATGAGCAGTTCTTC.

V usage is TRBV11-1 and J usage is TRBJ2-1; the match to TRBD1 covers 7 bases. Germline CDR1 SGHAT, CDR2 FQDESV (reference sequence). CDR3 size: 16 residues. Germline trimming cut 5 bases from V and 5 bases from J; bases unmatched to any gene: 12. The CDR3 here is CASSPWGTAVDNEQFF. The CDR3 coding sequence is TGTGCCAGCAGCCCGTGGGGGACAGCAGTTGACAATGAGCAGTTCTTC.

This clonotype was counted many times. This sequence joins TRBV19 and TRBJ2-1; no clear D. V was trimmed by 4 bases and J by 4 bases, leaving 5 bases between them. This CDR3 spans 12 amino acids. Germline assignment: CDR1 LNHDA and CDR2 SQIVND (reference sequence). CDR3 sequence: CASSTGYNEQFF. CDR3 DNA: TGTGCCAGTAGTACCGGTTACAATGAGCAGTTCTTC. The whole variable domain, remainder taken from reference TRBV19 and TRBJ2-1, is DGGITQSPKYLFRKEGQNVTLSCEQNLNHDAMYWYRQDPGQGLRLIYYSQIVNDFQKGDIAEGYSVSREKKESFPLTVTSAQKNPTAFYLCASSTGYNEQFFGPGTRLTVL.

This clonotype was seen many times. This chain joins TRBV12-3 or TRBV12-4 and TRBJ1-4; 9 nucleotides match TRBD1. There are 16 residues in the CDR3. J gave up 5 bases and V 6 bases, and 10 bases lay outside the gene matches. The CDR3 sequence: CASSRRDRARNEKLFF. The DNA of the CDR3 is TGTGCCAGCAGCCGACGGGACAGGGCCCGAAATGAAAAACTGTTTTTT.

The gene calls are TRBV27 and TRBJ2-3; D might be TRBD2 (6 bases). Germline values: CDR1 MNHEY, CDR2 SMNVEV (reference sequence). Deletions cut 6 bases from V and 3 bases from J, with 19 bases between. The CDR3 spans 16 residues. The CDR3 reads CASSLAGPLGTDTQYF. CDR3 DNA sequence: TGTGCCAGCAGCCTCGCGGGGCCCCTGGGGACAGATACGCAGTATTTT.

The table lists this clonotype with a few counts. The CDR3 spells CASTGSRVLENNEQFF. DNA for the CDR3: TGTGCCAGCACCGGTTCCAGGGTTTTAGAGAACAATGAGCAGTTCTTC. V gene TRBV2 combines with J gene TRBJ2-1; perhaps TRBD1 as D (5 bases). Deletions cut 7 bases from V and 5 bases from J, with 21 bases between. Germline V gene lookup returns CDR1 SNHLY and CDR2 FYNNEI. This CDR3 region has 16 residues.

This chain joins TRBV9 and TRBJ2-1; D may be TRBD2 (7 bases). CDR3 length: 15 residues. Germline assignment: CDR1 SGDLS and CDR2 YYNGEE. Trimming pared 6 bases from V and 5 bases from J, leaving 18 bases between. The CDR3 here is CASTEGGGLNNEQFF. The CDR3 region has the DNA TGTGCCAGCACCGAGGGGGGGGGGCTTAACAATGAGCAGTTCTTC.

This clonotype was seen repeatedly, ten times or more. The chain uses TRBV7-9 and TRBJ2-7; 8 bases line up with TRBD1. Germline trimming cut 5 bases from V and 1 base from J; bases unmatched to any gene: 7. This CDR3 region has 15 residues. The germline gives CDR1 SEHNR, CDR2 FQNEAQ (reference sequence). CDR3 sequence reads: CASSPDRESSYEQYF. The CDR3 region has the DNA TGTGCCAGCAGCCCGGACAGGGAGAGTTCCTACGAGCAGTACTTC.

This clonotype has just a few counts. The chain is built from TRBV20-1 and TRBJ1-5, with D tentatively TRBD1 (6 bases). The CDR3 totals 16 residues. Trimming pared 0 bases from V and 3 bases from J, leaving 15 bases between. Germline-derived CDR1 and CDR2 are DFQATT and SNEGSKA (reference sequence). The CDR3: CSARDLYSGVNQPQHF. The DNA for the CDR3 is TGCAGTGCTAGAGACCTATACTCAGGGGTCAATCAGCCCCAGCATTTT.

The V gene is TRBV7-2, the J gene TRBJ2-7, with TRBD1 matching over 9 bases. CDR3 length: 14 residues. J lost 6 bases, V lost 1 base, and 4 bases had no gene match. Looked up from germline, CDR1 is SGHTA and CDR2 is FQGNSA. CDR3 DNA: TGTGCCAGCAGCTTAGACAGGGGGCAAGGCGAGCAGTACTTC. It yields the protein CASSLDRGQGEQYF.

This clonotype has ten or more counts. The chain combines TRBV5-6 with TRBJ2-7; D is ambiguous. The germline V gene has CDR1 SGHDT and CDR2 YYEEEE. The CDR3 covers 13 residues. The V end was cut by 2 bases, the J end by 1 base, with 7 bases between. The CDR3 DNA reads TGTGCCAGCAGCTTTACCGGTTCCTACGAGCAGTACTTC. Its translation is CASSFTGSYEQYF.

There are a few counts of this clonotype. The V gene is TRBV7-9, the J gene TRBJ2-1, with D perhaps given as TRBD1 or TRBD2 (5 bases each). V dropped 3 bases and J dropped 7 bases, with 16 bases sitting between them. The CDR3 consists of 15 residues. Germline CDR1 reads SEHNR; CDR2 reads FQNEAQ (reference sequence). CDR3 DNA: TGTGCCAGCAGCTTTAACCCGGGACGACAAAATGAGCAGTTCTTC. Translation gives CASSFNPGRQNEQFF.